The T cell receptor beta chain described here comes from a study of cytomegalovirus exposure and HLA in healthy donors. Study context: The study's early data release held around 85 million unique TCRs from HLA-typed donors. The study's findings and limits: DRB1 had the most TCR associations and HLA-C the fewest, a later analysis found, with rates varying by HLA locus.

The length of the CDR3 is 17 residues. V was cut by 4 bases and J by 0 bases, with 16 bases left in between. Germline loops: CDR1 ENHRY, CDR2 SYGVKD. PCR amplification relied on 60 Vbeta primers (plus 13 Jbeta primers). Some clones are missing from TCRdb's copy, which holds only in-frame ones; the method was immunoSEQ multiplex PCR. This repertoire shows about 140,000 clones, about 85% found once; its top ten account for 2.5%. In the case of this clone: The antigen is undetermined. As the CDR3 is not closed by the conserved phenylalanine or tryptophan, this likely results from a read error.

Sequenced input: PBMCs. J is TRBJ2-4 and V is TRBV10-3, with D possibly being TRBD1 (5 bases). The clonotype was recovered from a boy between 2 and 10 years old in good health and CMV-seronegative. The CDR3 DNA reads as TGTGCCATCAGTGCGTCAGGGCCAAACCTAGCCAAAAACATTCAGTACCTC. Its translation is CAISASGPNLAKNIQYL.